This T cell receptor (beta chain) appears in the sequencing data of a study of shared clonotypes between healthy human individuals. This clone was seen once. The CDR3 is made up of 14 amino acids. V dropped 1 base and J dropped 3 bases, with 9 bases sitting between them. CDR1 MNHEY and CDR2 SVGAGI come from the germline V gene. Donors were healthy HIV-negative adults without recently reported acute infections or vaccinations. The donors, all of them Caucasian adults, lived in Nashville, Tennessee. Profiled with immunoSEQ multiplex PCR; TCRdb holds only in-frame clones, not every one. Of 2 million to 2.5 million clones listed, almost 96% are singletons.

J is TRBJ1-2 and V is TRBV6-5, with D perhaps matching TRBD1 (6 bases). The sequencing sample was made of naive CD4+ T cells sorted from blood. Subset: CD45RA+ positively selected. This TCR was sampled from a man aged 18 to 29 in good health. This CDR3 is CASSYFRTDYGYTF. CDR3 coding DNA: TGTGCCAGCAGTTACTTTCGGACAGACTATGGCTACACCTTC.